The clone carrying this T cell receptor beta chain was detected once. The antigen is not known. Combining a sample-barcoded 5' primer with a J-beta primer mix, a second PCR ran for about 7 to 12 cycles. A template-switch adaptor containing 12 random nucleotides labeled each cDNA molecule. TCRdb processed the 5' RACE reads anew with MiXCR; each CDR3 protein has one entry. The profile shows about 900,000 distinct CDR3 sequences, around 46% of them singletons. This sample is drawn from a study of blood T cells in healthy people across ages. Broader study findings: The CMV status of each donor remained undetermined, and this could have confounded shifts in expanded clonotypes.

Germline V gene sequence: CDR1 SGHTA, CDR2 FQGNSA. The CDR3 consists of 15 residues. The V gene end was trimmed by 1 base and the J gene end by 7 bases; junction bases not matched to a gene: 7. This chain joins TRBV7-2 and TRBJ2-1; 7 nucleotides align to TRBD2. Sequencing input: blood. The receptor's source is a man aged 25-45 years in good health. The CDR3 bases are TGTGCCAGCAGCTTAGTGGCGGGGGTGTATAATGAGCAGTTCTTC. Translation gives CASSLVAGVYNEQFF.